This TCR beta chain was observed in a study of CD8 T cells in Susac syndrome. Study overall: At the time their blood was drawn, patients with Susac syndrome were either therapy-naive, on corticosteroids (with some of them also receiving intravenous immunoglobulin), or on intravenous immunoglobulin alone.

An amount of RNA that ranged from roughly 0.5 to 1 ug was reverse transcribed with random hexamers. With immunoSEQ multiplex PCR, TCR beta CDR3 was amplified across 54 Vbeta and 13 Jbeta. In TCRdb, the immunoSEQ multiplex PCR reads were re-called with MiXCR into one record per CDR3 protein. The table includes about 180,000 distinct CDR3 sequences, 90% to 95% detected once. General study results and limits: Clonal expansion was absent from the CD4+ T cell repertoires in Susac syndrome.

CD8+ and CD4+ T cells from blood underwent TCR beta sequencing, which was carried out in a high-throughput format. V was clipped by 0 bases and J by 7 bases, with 22 bases between them. CDR3 size: 17 residues. Germline lookup yields CDR1 DFQATT and CDR2 SNEGSKA (reference sequence). Comments on this clonotype: Its antigen remains unidentified.

The chain recombines TRBV20-1 with TRBJ1-5; possibly TRBD1 for D (6 bases). The sequenced sample consisted of CD4+ T cells from PBMCs. The sequence derives from a human donor with Susac syndrome. CDR3 sequence reads: CSARDRGALGQYQPQHF. DNA of the CDR3: TGCAGTGCTAGAGATCGGGGTGCTCTAGGACAGTACCAGCCCCAGCATTTT.